The present entry profiles one T cell receptor (beta chain) with its context. V was clipped by 4 bases and J by 2 bases; unmatched bases: 9. Germline V CDR1 and CDR2: SGHRS, YFSETQ. The CDR3 is 15 residues long. Synthetically made TCR analog templates were put into each PCR as spikes. Produced via immunoSEQ multiplex PCR; TCRdb's table is partial and in-frame only. The sample consists of 85,000 to 90,000 clones, roughly 90% of them appearing once. The data stem from a study of PD-L1 blockade in urothelial cancer. This receptor was identified in a man between 60 and 70 years old with urothelial cancer. Here the sequenced sample was PBMCs, taken around atezolizumab (anti-PD-L1) treatment. The chain couples TRBV5-1 to TRBJ2-7; 7 bases map to TRBD2. CDR3 sequence reads: CASSPTGRVPYEQYF. For the CDR3, the DNA is TGCGCCAGCAGCCCGACGGGGAGGGTACCCTACGAGCAGTACTTC.